Listed here is a single TCR beta chain. As yet, its antigen is unknown. These data originate in a study of human T cells and chemical hapten exposure. About the study: 2% DPC was applied to approximately 2 cm by approximately 2 cm of upper inner arm skin for sensitization.

Documented time point: pre-sensitization, week 0. As for treatment: therapeutic diphenylcyclopropenone sensitization with weekly scalp DPC. Regarding the study as a whole: Against controls, expanded TCRs gave rise to significantly more large CDR3 similarity clusters.

As originally analysed: The median was around 91,000 TCRs per sample, ranging 23,224 to 690,600. Each CDR3 protein is one row after TCRdb ran MiXCR on the RACE reads. TCRdb's processing, not the study's, gives the V and J calls here. The sample shows about 350,000 distinct CDR3 sequences, 5.5% of them seen only once. Sequencing was performed on whole blood, taken in connection with sensitization to the hapten diphenylcyclopropenone (DPC). The receptor's source is a young woman with alopecia areata. Some clones in this sample may be carry-over from other donors' samples.

CDR3 in DNA: TGTGCCAGCAGCTTAGTTGGGACTAGCGGGGGCCGGAACGGGGAGCTGTTTTTT. Its translation is CASSLVGTSGGRNGELFF. J is TRBJ2-2 and V is TRBV11-2, with 14 positions matching TRBD2. V shed 1 base and J 7 bases; nucleotides not matched to a gene: 8. Germline loops: CDR1 SGHAT, CDR2 FQNNGV. The CDR3 runs to 18 residues.